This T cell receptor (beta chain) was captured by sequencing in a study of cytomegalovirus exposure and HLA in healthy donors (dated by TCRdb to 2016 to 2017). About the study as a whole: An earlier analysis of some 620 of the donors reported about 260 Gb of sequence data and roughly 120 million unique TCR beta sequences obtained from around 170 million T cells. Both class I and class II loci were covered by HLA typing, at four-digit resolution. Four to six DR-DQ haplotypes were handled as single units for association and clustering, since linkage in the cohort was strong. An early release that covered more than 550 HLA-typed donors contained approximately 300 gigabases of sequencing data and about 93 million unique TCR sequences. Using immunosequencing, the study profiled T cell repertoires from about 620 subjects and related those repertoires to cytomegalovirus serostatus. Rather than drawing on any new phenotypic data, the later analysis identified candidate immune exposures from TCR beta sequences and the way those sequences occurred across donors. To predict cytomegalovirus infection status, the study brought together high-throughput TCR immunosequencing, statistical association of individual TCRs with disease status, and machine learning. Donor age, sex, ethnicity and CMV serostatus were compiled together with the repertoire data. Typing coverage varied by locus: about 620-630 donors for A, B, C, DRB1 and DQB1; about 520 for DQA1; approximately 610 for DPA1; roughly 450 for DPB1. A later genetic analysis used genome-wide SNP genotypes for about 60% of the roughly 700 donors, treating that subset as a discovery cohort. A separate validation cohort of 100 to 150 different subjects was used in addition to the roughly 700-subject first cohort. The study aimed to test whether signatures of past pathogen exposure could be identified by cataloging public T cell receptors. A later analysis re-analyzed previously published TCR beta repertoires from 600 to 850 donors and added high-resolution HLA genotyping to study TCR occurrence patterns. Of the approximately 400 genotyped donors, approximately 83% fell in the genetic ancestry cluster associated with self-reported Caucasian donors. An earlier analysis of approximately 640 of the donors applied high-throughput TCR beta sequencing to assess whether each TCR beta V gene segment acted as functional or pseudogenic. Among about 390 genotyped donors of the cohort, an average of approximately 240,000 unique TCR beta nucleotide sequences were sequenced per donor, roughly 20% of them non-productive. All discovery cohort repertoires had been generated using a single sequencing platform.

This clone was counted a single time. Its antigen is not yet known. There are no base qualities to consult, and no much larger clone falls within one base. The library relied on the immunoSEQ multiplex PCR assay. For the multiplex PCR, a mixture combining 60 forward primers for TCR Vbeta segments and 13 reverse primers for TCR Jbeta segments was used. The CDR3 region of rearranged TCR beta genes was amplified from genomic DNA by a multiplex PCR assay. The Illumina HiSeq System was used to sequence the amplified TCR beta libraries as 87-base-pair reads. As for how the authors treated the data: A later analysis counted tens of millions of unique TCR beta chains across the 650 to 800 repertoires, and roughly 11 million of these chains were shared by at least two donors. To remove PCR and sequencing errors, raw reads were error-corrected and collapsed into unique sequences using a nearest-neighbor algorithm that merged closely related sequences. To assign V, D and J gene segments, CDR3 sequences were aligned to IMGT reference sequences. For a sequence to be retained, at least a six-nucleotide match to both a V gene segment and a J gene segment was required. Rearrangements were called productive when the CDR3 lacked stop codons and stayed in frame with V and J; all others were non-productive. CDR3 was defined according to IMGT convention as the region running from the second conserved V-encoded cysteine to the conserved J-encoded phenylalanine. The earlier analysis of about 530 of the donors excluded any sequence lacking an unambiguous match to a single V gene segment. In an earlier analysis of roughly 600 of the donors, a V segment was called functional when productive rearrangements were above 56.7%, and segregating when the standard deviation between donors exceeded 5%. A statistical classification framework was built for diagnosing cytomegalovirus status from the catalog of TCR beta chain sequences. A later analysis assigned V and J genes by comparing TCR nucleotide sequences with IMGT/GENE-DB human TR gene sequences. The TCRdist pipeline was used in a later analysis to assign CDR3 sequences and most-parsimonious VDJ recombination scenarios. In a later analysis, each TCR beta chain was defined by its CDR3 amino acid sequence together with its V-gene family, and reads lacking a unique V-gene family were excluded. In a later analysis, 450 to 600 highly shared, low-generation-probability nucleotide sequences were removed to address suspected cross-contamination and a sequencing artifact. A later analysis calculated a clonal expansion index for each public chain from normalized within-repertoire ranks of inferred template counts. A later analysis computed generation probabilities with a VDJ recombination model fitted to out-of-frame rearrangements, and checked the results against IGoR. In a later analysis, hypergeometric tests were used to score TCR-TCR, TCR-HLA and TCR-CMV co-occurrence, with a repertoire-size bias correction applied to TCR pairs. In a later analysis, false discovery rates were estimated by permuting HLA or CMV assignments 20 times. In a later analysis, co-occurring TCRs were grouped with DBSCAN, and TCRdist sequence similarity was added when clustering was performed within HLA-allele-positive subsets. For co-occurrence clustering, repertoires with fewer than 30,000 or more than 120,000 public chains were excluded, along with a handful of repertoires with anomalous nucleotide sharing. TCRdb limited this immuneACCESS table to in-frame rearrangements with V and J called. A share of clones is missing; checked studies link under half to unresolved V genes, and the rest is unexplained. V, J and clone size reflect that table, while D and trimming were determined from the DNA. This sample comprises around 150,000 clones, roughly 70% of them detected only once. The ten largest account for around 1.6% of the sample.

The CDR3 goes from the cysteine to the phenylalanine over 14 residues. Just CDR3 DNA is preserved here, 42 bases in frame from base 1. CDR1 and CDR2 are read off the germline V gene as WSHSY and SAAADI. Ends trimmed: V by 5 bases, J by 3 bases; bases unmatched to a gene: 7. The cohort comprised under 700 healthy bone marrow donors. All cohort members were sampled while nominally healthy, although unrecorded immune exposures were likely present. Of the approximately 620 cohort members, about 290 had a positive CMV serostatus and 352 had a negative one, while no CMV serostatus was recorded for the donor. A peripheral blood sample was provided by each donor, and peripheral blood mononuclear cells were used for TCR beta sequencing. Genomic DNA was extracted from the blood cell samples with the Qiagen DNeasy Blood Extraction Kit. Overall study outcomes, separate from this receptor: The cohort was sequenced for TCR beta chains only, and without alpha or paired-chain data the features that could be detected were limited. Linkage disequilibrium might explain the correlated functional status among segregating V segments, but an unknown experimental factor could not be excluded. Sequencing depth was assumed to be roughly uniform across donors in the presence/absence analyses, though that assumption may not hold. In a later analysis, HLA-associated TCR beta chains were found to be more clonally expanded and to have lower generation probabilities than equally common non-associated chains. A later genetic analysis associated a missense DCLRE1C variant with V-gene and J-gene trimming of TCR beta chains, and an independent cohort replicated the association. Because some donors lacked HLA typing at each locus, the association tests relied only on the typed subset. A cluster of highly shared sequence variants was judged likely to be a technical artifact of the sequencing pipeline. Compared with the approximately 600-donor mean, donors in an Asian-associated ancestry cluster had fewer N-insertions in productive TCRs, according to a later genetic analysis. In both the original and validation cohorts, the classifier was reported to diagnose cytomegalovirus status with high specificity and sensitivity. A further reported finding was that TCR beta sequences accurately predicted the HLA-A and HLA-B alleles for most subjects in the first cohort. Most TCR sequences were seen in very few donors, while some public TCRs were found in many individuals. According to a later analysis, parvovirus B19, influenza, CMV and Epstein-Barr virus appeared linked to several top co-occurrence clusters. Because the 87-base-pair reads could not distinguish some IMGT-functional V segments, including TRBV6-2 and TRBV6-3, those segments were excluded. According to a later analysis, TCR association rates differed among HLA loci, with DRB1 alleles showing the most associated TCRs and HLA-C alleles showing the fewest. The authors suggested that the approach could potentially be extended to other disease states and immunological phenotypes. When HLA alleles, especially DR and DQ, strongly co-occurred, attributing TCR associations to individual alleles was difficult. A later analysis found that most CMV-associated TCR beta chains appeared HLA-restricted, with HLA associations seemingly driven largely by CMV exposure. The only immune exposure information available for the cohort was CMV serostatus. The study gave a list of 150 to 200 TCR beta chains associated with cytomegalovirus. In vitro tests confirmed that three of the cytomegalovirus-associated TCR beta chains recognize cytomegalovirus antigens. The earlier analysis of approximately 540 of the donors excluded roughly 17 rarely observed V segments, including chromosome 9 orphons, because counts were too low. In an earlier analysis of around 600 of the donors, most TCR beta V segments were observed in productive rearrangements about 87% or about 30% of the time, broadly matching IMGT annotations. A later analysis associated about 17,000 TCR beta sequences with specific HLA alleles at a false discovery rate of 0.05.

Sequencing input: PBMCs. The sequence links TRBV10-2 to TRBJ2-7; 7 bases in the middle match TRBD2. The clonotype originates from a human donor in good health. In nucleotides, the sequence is TGCGCCAGCAGTTGGAGGGAGGGATACTACGAGCAGTACTTC. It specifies CASSWREGYYEQYF.